This T cell receptor beta chain was obtained from a study of T cells in Graves' hyperthyroidism and ophthalmopathy. Overall study: Peripheral blood was acquired at first diagnosis, ahead of any therapy whatsoever. General study results and limits: Separation of ophthalmopathy from stable hyperthyroidism was achieved by a 13 V-J model.

The study left out patients who had uncontrolled infection, other autoimmune disease, pregnancy or lactation. Diagnoses rested on clinical symptoms, serum thyroxine and TRAb, thyroid ultrasound and orbital computed tomography. The V end was cut by 3 bases, the J end by 0 bases, with 11 bases between. Looked up from germline, CDR1 is SEHNR and CDR2 is FQNEAQ (reference sequence). The CDR3 is made up of 15 amino acids. Template material for amplifying TCR beta CDR3 regions consisted of RNA transcripts. TCR CDR3 regions were first amplified by RT-PCR with HTBI primers. TCRdb reanalysed the multiplex PCR reads using MiXCR and keeps one entry per CDR3 protein. The profile shows about 600,000 distinct CDR3 sequences, more than 15% of them singletons. A word on this clonotype: Its antigen is unidentified. Given a much more abundant clone one base away, this may be a read error.

The J gene is TRBJ1-1, the V gene TRBV7-9; D remains ambiguous. This TCR was sampled from a woman in her 40s with Graves' ophthalmopathy. Specimen: blood. CDR3 sequence: CASSFSGSLNTEAFF. For the CDR3, the DNA is TGTGCCAGCAGCTTCTCCGGGAGCCTGAACACTGAAGCTTTCTTT.